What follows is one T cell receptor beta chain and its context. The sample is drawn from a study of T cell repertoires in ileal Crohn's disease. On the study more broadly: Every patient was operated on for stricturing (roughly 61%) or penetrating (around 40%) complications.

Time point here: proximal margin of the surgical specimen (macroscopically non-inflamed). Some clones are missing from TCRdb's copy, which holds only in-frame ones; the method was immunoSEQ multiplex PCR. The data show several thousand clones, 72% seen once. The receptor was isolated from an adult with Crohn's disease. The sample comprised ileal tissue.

CDR3 region: CASSLNTGTADNEQFF. In DNA form, the CDR3 reads TGTGCCAGTAGTCTCAACACGGGGACAGCAGACAATGAGCAGTTCTTC. The chain joins TRBV19 to TRBJ2-1; 7 nucleotides match TRBD1. Looked up from germline, CDR1 is LNHDA and CDR2 is SQIVND (reference sequence). V dropped 5 bases and J dropped 5; count of bases not matched to a gene: 12. The CDR3 runs to 16 residues. Variable domain in full (rest from reference TRBV19 and TRBJ2-1): DGGITQSPKYLFRKEGQNVTLSCEQNLNHDAMYWYRQDPGQGLRLIYYSQIVNDFQKGDIAEGYSVSREKKESFPLTVTSAQKNPTAFYLCASSLNTGTADNEQFFGPGTRLTVL.